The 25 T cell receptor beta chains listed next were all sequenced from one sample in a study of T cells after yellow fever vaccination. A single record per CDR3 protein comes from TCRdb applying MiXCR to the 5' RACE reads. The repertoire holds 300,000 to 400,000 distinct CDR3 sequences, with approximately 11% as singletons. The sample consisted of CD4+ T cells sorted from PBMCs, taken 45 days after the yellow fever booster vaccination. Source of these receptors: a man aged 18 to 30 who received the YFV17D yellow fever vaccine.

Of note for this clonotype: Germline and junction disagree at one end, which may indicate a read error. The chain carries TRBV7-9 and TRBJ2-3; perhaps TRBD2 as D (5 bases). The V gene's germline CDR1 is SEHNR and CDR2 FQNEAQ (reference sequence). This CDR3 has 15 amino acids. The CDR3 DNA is TGTGCCAGCATACTTACGGGGTCCGTCACAGTTACGCAGTATTTT. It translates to CASILTGSVTVTQYF.

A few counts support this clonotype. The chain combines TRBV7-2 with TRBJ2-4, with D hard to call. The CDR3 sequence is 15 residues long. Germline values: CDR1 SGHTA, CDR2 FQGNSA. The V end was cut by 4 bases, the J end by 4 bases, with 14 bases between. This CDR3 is CASSSLTMGKNIQYF. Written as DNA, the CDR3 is TGTGCCAGCAGCTCGCTGACAATGGGGAAAAACATTCAGTACTTC.

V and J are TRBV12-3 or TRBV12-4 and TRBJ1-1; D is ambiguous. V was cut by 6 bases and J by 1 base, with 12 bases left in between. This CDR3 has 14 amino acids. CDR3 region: CASRETKTNTEAFF. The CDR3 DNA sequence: TGTGCCAGCAGGGAGACCAAGACGAACACTGAAGCTTTCTTT.

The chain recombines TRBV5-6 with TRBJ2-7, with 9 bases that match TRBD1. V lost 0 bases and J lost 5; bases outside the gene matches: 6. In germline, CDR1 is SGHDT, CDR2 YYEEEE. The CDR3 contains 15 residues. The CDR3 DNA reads TGTGCCAGCAGCTTGGATCCGGGACAGGGCCACGAGCAGTACTTC. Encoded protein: CASSLDPGQGHEQYF. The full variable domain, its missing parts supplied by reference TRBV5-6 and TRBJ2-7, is DAGVTQSPTHLIKTRGQQVTLRCSPKSGHDTVSWYQQALGQGPQFIFQYYEEEERQRGNFPDRFSGHQFPNYSSELNVNALLLGDSALYLCASSLDPGQGHEQYFGPGTRLTVT.

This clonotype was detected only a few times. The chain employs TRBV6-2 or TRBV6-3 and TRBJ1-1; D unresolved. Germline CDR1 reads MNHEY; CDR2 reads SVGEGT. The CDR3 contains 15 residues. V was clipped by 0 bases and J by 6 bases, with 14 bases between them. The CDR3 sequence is CASSYSIWTRAEAFF. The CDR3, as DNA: TGTGCCAGCAGTTACTCGATTTGGACTCGGGCTGAAGCTTTCTTT.

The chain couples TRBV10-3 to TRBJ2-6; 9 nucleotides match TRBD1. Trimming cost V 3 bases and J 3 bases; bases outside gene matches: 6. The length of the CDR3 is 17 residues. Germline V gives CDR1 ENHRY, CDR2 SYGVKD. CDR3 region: CAISEQGASLGANVLTF. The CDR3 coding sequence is TGTGCCATCAGTGAACAGGGGGCTTCTCTTGGGGCCAACGTCCTGACTTTC.

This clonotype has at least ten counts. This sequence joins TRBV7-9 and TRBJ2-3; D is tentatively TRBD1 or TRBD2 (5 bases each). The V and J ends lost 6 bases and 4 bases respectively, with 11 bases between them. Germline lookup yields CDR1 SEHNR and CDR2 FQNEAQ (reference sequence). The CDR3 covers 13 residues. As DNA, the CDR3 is TGTGCCAGCAGTTCCGGGACGCCAGATACGCAGTATTTT. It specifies CASSSGTPDTQYF.

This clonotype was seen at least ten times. CDR3: CSARFDRNQPQHF. CDR3 nucleotide sequence: TGCAGTGCTAGGTTTGACCGAAATCAGCCCCAGCATTTT. This rearrangement joins TRBV20-1 to TRBJ1-5; D gene uncertain. The germline CDR1 and CDR2 sequences are DFQATT and SNEGSKA (reference sequence). The CDR3 loop spans 13 amino acids. V lost 3 bases and J lost 4, with 10 bases in between.

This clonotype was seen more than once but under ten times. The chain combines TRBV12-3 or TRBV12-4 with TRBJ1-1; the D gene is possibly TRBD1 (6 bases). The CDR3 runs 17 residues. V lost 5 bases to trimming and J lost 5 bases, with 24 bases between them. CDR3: CASSLRPVGQKVTEAFF. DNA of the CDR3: TGTGCCAGCAGTCTACGACCTGTCGGACAGAAGGTGACTGAAGCTTTCTTT.

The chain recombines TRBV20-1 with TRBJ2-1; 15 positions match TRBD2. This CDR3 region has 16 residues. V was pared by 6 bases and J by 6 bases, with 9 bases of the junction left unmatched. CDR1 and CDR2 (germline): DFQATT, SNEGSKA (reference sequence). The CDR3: CSATPGLAGGPNEQFF. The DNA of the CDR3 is TGCAGTGCCACCCCGGGACTAGCGGGGGGCCCCAATGAGCAGTTCTTC.

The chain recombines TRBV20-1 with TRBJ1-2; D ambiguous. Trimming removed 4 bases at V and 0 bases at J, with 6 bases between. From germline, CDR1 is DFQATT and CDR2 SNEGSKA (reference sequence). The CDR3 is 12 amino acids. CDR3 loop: CSANSANYGYTF. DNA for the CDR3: TGCAGTGCTAACAGTGCTAACTATGGCTACACCTTC.

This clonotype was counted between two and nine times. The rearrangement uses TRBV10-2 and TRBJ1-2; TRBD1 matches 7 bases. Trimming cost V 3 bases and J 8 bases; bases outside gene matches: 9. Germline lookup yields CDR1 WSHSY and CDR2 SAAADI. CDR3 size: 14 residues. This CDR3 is CASSEPGTVRGYTF. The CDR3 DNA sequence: TGCGCCAGCAGTGAACCCGGGACAGTGAGAGGCTACACCTTC.

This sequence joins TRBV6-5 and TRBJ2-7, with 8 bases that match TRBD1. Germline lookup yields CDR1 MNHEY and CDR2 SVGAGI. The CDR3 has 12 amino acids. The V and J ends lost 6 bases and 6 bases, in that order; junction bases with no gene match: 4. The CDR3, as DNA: TGTGCCAGCAGGGGAACAGGGGGCGAGCAGTACGTC. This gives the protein CASRGTGGEQYV.

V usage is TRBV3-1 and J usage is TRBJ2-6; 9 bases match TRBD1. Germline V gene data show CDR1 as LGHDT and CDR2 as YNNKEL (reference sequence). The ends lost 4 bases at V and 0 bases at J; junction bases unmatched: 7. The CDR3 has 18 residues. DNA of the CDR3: TGTGCCAGCAGCCGAGCGGACAGGGGCCTCTCTGGGGCCAACGTCCTGACTTTC. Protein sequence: CASSRADRGLSGANVLTF.

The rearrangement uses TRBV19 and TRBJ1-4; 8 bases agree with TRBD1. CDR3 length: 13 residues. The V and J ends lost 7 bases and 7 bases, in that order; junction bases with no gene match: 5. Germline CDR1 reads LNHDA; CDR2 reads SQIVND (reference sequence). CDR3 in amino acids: CASKGQDIEKLFF. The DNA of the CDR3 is TGTGCCAGTAAGGGACAGGACATTGAAAAACTGTTTTTT.

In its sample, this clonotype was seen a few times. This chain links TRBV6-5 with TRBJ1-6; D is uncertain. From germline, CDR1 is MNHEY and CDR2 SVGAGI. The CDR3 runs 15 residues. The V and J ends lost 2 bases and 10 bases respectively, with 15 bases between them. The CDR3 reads CASSYSLPGGSPLHF. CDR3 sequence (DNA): TGTGCCAGCAGTTACAGCCTACCAGGTGGATCACCCCTCCACTTT.

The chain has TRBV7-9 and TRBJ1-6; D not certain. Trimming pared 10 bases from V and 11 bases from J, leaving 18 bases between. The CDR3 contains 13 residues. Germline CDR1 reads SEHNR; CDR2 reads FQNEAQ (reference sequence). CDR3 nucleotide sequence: TGTGCCACCGACTTACATGCCGGGGCACCCCTCCACTTT. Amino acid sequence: CATDLHAGAPLHF.

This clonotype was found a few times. CDR3 coding DNA: TGCGCCAGCAGGCTGGCTAGCGTGCTCCTAGACGAGCAGTACTTC. Its translation is CASRLASVLLDEQYF. The chain employs TRBV5-1 and TRBJ2-7; possible D gene TRBD2, 6 bases. V shed 5 bases and J shed 5 bases, with 20 bases lying between them. CDR3 size: 15 residues. Germline CDR1 reads SGHRS; CDR2 reads YFSETQ.

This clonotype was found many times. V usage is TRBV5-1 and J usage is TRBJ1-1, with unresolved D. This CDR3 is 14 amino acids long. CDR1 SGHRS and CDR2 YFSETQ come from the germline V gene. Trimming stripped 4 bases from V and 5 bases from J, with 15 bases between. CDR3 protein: CASSREPKETEAFF. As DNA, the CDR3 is TGCGCCAGCAGCAGGGAGCCAAAGGAGACTGAAGCTTTCTTT.

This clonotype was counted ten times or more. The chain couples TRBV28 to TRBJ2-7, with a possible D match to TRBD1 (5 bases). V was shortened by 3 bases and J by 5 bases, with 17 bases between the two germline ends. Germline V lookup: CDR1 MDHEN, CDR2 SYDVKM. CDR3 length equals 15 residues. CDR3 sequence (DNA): TGTGCCAGCAGTTTCTTCCGGCAGGGTGGACACGAGCAGTACGTC. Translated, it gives CASSFFRQGGHEQYV.

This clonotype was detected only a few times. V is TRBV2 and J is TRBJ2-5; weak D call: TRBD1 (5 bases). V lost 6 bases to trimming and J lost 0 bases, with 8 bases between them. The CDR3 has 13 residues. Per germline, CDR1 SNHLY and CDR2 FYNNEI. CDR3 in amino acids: CASSSGNQETQYF. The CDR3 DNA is TGTGCCAGCAGCTCAGGGAACCAAGAGACCCAGTACTTC.

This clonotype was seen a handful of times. The CDR3 DNA follows: TGTGCCAGCAGACCTGGGGACAGTCTCTATGGCTACACCTTC. Its protein product is CASRPGDSLYGYTF. The chain uses TRBV6-5 and TRBJ1-2; 7 bases align to TRBD1. CDR3 size: 14 residues. J gave up 4 bases and V 6 bases, and 8 bases lay outside the gene matches. Germline lookup yields CDR1 MNHEY and CDR2 SVGAGI.

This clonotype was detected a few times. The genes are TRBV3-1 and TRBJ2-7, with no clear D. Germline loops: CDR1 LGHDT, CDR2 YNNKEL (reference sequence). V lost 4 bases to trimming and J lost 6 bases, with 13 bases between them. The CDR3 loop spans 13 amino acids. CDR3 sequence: CASSPRLGGEQYF. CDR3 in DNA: TGTGCCAGCAGCCCCAGGCTGGGCGGCGAGCAGTACTTC.

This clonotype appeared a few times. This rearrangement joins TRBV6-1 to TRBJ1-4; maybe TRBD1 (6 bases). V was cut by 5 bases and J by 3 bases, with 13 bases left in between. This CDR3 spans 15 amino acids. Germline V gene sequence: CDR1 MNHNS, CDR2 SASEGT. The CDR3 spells CASSQSDRSNEKLFF. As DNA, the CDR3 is TGTGCCAGCAGTCAATCGGACAGATCTAATGAAAAACTGTTTTTT.

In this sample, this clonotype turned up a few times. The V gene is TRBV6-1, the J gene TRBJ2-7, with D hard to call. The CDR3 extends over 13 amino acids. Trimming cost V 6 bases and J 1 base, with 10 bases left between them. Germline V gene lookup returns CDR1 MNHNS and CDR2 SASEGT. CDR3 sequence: CASRMGVSYEQYF. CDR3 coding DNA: TGTGCCAGCAGAATGGGCGTTTCCTACGAGCAGTACTTC.